This is a list of T cell receptor beta chains from one sample in a study of early T cells in non-severe SARS-CoV-2 infection. TCRdb independently ran MiXCR on the 5' RACE reads; one entry per CDR3 protein. The data contain over 20,000 distinct CDR3 sequences, about 4.3% of them singletons. The sequenced material came from whole blood. The receptors here all came from an adult who was a healthcare worker with PCR-confirmed SARS-CoV-2 infection or an uninfected control (not recorded which). CDR3s include the opening cysteine and the closing phenylalanine or tryptophan. Each record gives: clone size, J gene, D gene, V gene, CDR3 DNA, CDR3 protein. The D gene is left open where the match is weak. Size tells how often a clone was seen (once, few, many) or the class of an expanded clone, and some rows leave it out.

- | TRBJ2-1 | - | TRBV4-3 | TGCGCCAGCAGCCAAGACCGATTCCCTGACAATGAGCAGTTCTTC | CASSQDRFPDNEQFF
few | TRBJ1-4 | - | TRBV29-1 | TGCAGCGTTGTCGGATCCCCCGGGACGGGCGAAAAACTGTTTTTT | CSVVGSPGTGEKLFF
- | TRBJ2-6 | - | TRBV29-1 | TGCAGCGCCACGGGGTCTGCTGGGGCCAACGTCCTGACTTTC | CSATGSAGANVLTF
many | TRBJ2-3 | - | TRBV28 | TGTGCCAGCAGTTTAACTACTATGCGGGACACAGATACGCAGTATTTT | CASSLTTMRDTDTQYF
many | TRBJ1-2 | - | TRBV6-5 | TGTGCCAGCAGGACACAGGGAGGCTATGGCTACACCTTC | CASRTQGGYGYTF
many | TRBJ2-7 | - | TRBV5-1 | TGCGCCAGCAGCTTGGCCTTGAATAACGAGCAGTACTTC | CASSLALNNEQYF
few | TRBJ2-7 | - | TRBV7-3 | TGTGCCAGCAGCTCGAAACAGGGAGGCGAGCAGTACTTC | CASSSKQGGEQYF
few | TRBJ2-3 | TRBD2 | TRBV6-5 | TGTGCCAGCAGTCACGGAGCGGGGAGGAACACAGATACGCAGTATTTT | CASSHGAGRNTDTQYF
many | TRBJ2-2 | TRBD1 | TRBV6-2/TRBV6-3 | TGTGCCAGCAGTTACGGGCAGGGGGACACCGGGGAGCTGTTTTTT | CASSYGQGDTGELFF
medium-sized | TRBJ2-7 | TRBD2 | TRBV27 | TGTGCCAGCAGCCCTAGCGGGAGGGGCGAGCAGTACTTC | CASSPSGRGEQYF
many | TRBJ2-3 | TRBD1 | TRBV7-7 | TGTGCCAGCAGCCCGGACAGGGCTGGCACAGATACGCAGTATTTT | CASSPDRAGTDTQYF
many | TRBJ2-1 | - | TRBV5-1 | TGCGCCAGCAGCTACGCGGTGAGGGTGGACAATGAGCAGTTCTTC | CASSYAVRVDNEQFF
many | TRBJ2-1 | - | TRBV3-1 | TGTGCCAGCAGCCAAGATCGGGGGGCTTCCTACAATGAGCAGTTCTTC | CASSQDRGASYNEQFF
- | TRBJ2-5 | - | TRBV7-2 | TGTGCCAGCAGGGGGGCCTCAGGGGTCCAAGAGACCCAGTACTTC | CASRGASGVQETQYF
many | TRBJ1-5 | TRBD1 | TRBV3-1 | TGTGCCAGCAGCCAATCCGACAGGGAACATCAGCCCCAGCATTTT | CASSQSDREHQPQHF
many | TRBJ1-5 | - | TRBV14 | TGTGCCAGCGCGGGCGGCGGCGGGCCCCAGCATTTT | CASAGGGGPQHF
many | TRBJ2-3 | - | TRBV1 | TGCACCAGCAGCCCTCAGACTAGCGGGAGGGTGACAGATACGCAGTATTTT | CTSSPQTSGRVTDTQYF
many | TRBJ2-4 | - | TRBV11-2 | TGTGCCAGCAGCTTCTCGAACACGGTAGCCAAAAACATTCAGTACTTC | CASSFSNTVAKNIQYF
many | TRBJ2-7 | TRBD1 | TRBV7-2 | TGTGCCAGCAGCATCGGACAGGCCCACGAGCAGTACTTC | CASSIGQAHEQYF
medium-sized | TRBJ1-5 | - | TRBV2 | TGTGCCAGCAGTGGAGCTCAGGCAGGGCTAAGCAATCAGCCCCAGCATTTT | CASSGAQAGLSNQPQHF
few | TRBJ2-3 | TRBD2 | TRBV7-7 | TGTGCTAGCAGCTTAGCTTCTAGGACTAGCGGGAGTGTTGTTACGCAGTATTTT | CASSLASRTSGSVVTQYF
many | TRBJ1-6 | - | TRBV6-5 | TGTGCCAGCAGGGAACGGAGAGTGGGTTACTCACCCCTCCACTTT | CASRERRVGYSPLHF
many | TRBJ2-2 | TRBD2 | TRBV5-1 | TGCGCCAGCAGCTTGGCGGCGGGAGAAACCGGGGAGCTGTTTTTT | CASSLAAGETGELFF
many | TRBJ2-1 | TRBD1 | TRBV11-3 | TGTGCCAGCAGCTTAGACCAATCCGGGACAGGGTCCTACAATGAGCAGTTCTTC | CASSLDQSGTGSYNEQFF
- | TRBJ2-5 | - | TRBV10-3 | TGTGCCATCCGGGGGACCGCCGCGGGGGAGACCCAGTACTTC | CAIRGTAAGETQYF
many | TRBJ2-7 | - | TRBV7-2 | TGTGCCAGCAGCTTGTCGGACAGCTCCTACGAGCAGTACTTC | CASSLSDSSYEQYF
many | TRBJ2-7 | - | TRBV20-1 | TGCAGTGCTAGAGAAACCCGGCCTACCACCACCTACGAGCAGTACTTC | CSARETRPTTTYEQYF
once | TRBJ1-5 | - | TRBV10-3 | TGTGCCATCAGTGAGCCCAATCAGCCCCAGCATTTT | CAISEPNQPQHF
many | TRBJ2-2 | TRBD2 | TRBV3-1 | TGTGCCAGCAGCCATTTTGGGACTAGCGCTGTCGGGGAGCTGTTTTTT | CASSHFGTSAVGELFF
- | TRBJ2-7 | TRBD1 | TRBV25-1 | TGTGCCAGCAGTGTCGGGACAGTAAGCTTCTTC | CASSVGTVSFF
many | TRBJ1-2 | - | TRBV6-6 | TGTGCCAGCGCGGAGCCAGAAGTCTATGGCTACACCTTC | CASAEPEVYGYTF